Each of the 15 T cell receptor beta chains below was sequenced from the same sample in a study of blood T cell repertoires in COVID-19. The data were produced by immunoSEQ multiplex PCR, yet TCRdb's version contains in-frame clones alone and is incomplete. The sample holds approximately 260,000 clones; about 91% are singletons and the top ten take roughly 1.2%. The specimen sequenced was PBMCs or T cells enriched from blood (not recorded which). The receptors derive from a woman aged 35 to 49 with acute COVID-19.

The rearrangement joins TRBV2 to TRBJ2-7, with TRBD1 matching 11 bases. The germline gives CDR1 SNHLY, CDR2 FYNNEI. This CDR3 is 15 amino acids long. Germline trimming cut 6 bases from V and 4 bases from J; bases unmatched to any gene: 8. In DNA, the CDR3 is TGTGCCAGCAGGCCCACCGGGACAGGGGGATACGAGCAGTACGTC. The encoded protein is CASRPTGTGGYEQYV.

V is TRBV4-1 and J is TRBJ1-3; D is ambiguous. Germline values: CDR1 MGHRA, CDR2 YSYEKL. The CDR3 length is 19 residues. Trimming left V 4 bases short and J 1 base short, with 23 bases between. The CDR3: CASSPRLAIFIGSGNTIYF. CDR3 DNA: TGCGCCAGCAGCCCTAGACTAGCCATCTTCATCGGATCTGGAAACACCATATATTTT.

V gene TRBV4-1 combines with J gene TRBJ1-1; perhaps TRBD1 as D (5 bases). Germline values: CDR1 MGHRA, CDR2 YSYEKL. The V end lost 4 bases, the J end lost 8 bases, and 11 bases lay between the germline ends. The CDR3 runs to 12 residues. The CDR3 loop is CASSPNRREAFF. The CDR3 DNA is TGCGCCAGCAGCCCCAACAGGAGAGAAGCTTTCTTT.

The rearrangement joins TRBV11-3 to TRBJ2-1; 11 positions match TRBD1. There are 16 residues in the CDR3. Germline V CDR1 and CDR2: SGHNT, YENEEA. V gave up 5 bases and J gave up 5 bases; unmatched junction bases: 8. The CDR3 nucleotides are TGTGCCAGCAGCCTAGGACAGGGGGCGGGTAACAATGAGCAGTTCTTC. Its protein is CASSLGQGAGNNEQFF.

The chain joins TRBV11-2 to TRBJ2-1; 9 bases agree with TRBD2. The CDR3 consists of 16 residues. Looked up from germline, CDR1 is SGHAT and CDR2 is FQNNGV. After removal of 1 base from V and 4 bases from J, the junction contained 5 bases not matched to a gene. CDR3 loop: CASSLGRLAVYNEQFF. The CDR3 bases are TGTGCCAGCAGCTTAGGTAGACTAGCGGTTTACAATGAGCAGTTCTTC. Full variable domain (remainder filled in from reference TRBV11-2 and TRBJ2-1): EAGVAQSPRYKIIEKRQSVAFWCNPISGHATLYWYQQILGQGPKLLIQFQNNGVVDDSQLPKDRFSAERLKGVDSTLKIQPAKLEDSAVYLCASSLGRLAVYNEQFFGPGTRLTVL.

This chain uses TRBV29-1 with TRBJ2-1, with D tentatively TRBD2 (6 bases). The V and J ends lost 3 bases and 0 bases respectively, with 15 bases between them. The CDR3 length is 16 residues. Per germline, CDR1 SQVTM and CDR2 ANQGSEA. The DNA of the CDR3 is TGCAGCGTTGAGTTGGCTAGCGCGAGCTCCTACAATGAGCAGTTCTTC. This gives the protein CSVELASASSYNEQFF.

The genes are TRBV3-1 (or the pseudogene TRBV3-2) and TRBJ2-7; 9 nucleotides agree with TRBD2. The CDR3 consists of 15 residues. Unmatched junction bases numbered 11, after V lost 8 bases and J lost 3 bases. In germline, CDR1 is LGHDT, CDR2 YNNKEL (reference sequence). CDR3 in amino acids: CASHSSSGAGYEQYV. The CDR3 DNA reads TGTGCCAGCCACAGCTCTAGCGGGGCTGGCTACGAGCAGTACGTC.

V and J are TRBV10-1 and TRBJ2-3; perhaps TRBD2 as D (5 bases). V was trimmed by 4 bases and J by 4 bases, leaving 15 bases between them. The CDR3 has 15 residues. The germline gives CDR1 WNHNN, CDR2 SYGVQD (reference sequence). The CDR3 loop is CASSGTRLEADTQYF. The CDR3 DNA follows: TGCGCCAGCAGTGGAACTAGATTGGAGGCAGATACGCAGTATTTT.

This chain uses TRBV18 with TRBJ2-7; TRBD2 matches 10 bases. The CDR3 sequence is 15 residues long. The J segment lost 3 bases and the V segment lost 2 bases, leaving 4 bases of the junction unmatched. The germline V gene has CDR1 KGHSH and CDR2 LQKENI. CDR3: CASSPGSGRVYEQYF. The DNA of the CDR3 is TGTGCCAGCTCACCAGGGAGCGGGAGGGTCTACGAGCAGTACTTC.

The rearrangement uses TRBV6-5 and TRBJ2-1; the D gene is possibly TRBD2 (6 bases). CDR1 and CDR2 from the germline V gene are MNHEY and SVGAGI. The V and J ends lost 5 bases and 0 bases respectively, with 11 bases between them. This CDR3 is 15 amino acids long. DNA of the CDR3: TGTGCCAGCAGTATGGACTACAGCTCCTACAATGAGCAGTTCTTC. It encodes CASSMDYSSYNEQFF.

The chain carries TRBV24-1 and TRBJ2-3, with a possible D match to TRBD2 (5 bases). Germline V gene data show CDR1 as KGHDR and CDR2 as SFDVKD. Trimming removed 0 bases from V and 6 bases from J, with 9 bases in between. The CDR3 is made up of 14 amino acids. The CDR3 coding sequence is TGTGCCACCAGTGATTTGCAGGCGGGCGATACGCAGTATTTT. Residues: CATSDLQAGDTQYF.

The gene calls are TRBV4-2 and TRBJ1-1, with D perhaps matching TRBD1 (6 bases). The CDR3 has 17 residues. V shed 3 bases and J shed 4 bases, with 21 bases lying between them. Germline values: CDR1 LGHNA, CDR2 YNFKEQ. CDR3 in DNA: TGTGCCAGCAGCCATGAATATCGGACAGTAACCATCACTGAAGCTTTCTTT. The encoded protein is CASSHEYRTVTITEAFF.

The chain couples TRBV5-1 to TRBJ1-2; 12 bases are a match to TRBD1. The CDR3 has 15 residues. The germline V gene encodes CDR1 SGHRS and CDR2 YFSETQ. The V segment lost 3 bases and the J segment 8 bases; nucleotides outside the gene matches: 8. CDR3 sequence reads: CASSSTGTGGRGYTF. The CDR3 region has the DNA TGCGCCAGCAGCTCCACCGGGACAGGGGGCCGAGGCTACACCTTC.

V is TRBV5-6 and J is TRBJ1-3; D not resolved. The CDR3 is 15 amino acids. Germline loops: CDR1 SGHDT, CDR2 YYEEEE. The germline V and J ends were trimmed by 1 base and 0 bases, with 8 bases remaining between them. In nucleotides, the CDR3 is TGTGCCAGCAGCTTGTTCGGTATCTCTGGAAACACCATATATTTT. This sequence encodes CASSLFGISGNTIYF.

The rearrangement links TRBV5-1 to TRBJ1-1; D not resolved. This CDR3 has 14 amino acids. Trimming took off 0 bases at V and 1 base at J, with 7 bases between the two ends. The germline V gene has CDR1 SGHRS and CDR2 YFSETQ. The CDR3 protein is CASSLEPQNTEAFF. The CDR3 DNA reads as TGCGCCAGCAGCTTGGAACCACAGAACACTGAAGCTTTCTTT.